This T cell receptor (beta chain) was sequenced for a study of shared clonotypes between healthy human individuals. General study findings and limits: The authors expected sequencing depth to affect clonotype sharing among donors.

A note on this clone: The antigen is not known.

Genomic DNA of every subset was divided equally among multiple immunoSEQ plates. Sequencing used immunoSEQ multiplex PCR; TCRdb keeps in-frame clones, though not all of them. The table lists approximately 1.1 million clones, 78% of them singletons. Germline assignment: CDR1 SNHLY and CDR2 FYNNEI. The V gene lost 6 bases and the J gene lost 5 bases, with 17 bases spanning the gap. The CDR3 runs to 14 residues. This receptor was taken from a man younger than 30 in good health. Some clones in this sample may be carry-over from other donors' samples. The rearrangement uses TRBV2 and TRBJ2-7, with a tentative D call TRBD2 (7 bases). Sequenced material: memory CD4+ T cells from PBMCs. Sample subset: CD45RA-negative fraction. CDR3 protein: CASRQGGVPNEQYF. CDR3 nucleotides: TGTGCCAGCAGACAGGGAGGGGTCCCCAACGAGCAGTACTTC.